The clone carrying this T cell receptor beta chain was seen only a few times. Its specificity is unknown. These data are taken from a study of cytomegalovirus exposure and HLA in healthy donors. General study points: In all likelihood, a cluster of highly shared sequence variants was a sequencing artifact. Most of the TCR beta V segments (in an earlier analysis) were productive either about 87% or about 30% of the time.

PCR involved 60 Vbeta and 13 Jbeta primers. Profiling relied on immunoSEQ multiplex PCR, and the TCRdb table lists in-frame clones only, not all of them. This table holds about 190,000 clones, over 75% found once. Germline V lookup: CDR1 SEHNR, CDR2 FQNEAQ (reference sequence). This CDR3 has 14 residues. V was shortened by 4 bases and J by 3 bases, with 13 bases between the two germline ends. The sequence was obtained from a man aged 50-60 years in good health and CMV-seronegative. The specimen sequenced was PBMCs. The V call is TRBV7-9, the J call TRBJ2-7; D might be TRBD1 (7 bases). The CDR3 sequence is CASSSRGQSYEQYF. DNA for the CDR3: TGTGCCAGCAGCTCGCGGGGACAGAGCTACGAGCAGTACTTC.